The clone carrying this T cell receptor (beta chain) was seen a single time. The data originate from a study of blood T cell repertoires in COVID-19. On the study more broadly: Italy, Spain and the United States were the sources of the convalescent and acute COVID-19 samples. Sources were T cells, B-cell-depleted T cells, or PBMCs; the material itself was cDNA or gDNA.

CDR1 LNHDA and CDR2 SQIVND come from the germline V gene (reference sequence). Trimming shortened V by 9 bases and J by 0 bases, and 14 bases separated the two germline ends. This CDR3 spans 15 amino acids. Original analysis: Researchers report that nucleated cell counts were estimated from reference gene primer amplification. Clones were sequenced by immunoSEQ multiplex PCR, and TCRdb holds only the in-frame ones, with some missing. That table is the source of V, J and clone size, and D and trimming were worked out from the DNA. The data hold about 98,000 clones, with more than 65% observed a single time.

Sequences were obtained from peripheral blood. This clonotype was sampled from a woman older than 75 with acute or convalescent COVID-19. J is TRBJ1-4 and V is TRBV19; TRBD1 is a possible D gene (5 bases). The CDR3 region is CASTTVSPTNEKLFF. The CDR3 nucleotides read TGTGCCAGCACGACAGTTTCTCCAACTAATGAAAAACTGTTTTTT.